This T cell receptor (beta chain) emerged from a study of T cells after yellow fever vaccination. As for the study in general: Fractions containing few cells were prepared with SMART-Seq v4 Ultra Low Input. Findings and caveats of the study: The booster saw the reappearance of most primary-vaccination clones (about 95% CD4, roughly 90% CD8).

As for this clonotype: What it recognizes is unknown.

TCRdb itself ran the 5' RACE reads through MiXCR, one entry per CDR3 protein. The sample carries 350,000 to 450,000 distinct CDR3 sequences, around 19% recorded once. The germline V gene encodes CDR1 SGHKS and CDR2 YYEKEE (reference sequence). Trimming cost V 0 bases and J 3 bases, with 13 bases left between them. The CDR3 is 15 amino acids. The sequence came from a man between 18 and 35 years old who received the YFV17D yellow fever vaccine. Sequences were derived from PBMCs, sampled before the yellow fever booster vaccination. The rearrangement joins TRBV5-5 to TRBJ2-7, with D possibly being TRBD2 (5 bases). In nucleotides, the CDR3 is TGTGCCAGCAGCTTGGCGCGGGCGAAGAACTACGAGCAGTACTTC. Its translation is CASSLARAKNYEQYF.